This TCR beta chain was identified during a study of shared clonotypes between healthy human individuals. Overall study results and limits: Some naive CD4 clonotypes, 4.5% to 5.5%, turned up in common across a handful of donors.

All the donors were Caucasian adults who lived in Nashville, Tennessee. A remark on this clone: What it binds is unknown.

The V and J ends lost 4 bases and 0 bases respectively, with 10 bases between them. The CDR3 is 14 residues long. From germline, CDR1 is MGHDK and CDR2 SYGVNS. Per the authors' pipeline: ImmunoSEQ sequences covered only the junction and lacked quality scores; filtering therefore differed. Measured with immunoSEQ multiplex PCR; TCRdb has only the in-frame clones, and not every one. V and J calls and clone size are as listed in that table; D and trimming were resolved from the DNA. This table has over a million clones, roughly 75% appearing once. Input material: memory CD4+ T cells sorted from blood. Subset given: CD45RA-negative fraction. This chain joins TRBV25-1 and TRBJ2-7; D is undetermined. This TCR derives from a man aged 18 to 30 in good health. The CDR3 reads CASSARLNSYEQYF. CDR3 sequence (DNA): TGTGCCAGCAGTGCCCGACTGAACTCCTACGAGCAGTACTTC.